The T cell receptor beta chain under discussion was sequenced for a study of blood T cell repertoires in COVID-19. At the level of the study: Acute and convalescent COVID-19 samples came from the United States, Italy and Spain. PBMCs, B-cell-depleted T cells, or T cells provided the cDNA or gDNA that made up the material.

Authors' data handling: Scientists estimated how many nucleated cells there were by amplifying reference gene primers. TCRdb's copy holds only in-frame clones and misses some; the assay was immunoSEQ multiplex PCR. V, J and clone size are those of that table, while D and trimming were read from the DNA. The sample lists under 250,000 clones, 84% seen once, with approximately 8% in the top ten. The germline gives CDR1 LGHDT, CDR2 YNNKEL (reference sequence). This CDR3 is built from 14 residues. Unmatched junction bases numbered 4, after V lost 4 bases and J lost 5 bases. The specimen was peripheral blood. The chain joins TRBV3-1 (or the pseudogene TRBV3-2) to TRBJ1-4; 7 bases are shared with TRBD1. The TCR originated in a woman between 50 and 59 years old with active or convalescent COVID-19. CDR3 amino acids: CASSPTGFNEKLFF. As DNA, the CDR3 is TGTGCCAGCAGCCCGACAGGGTTCAATGAAAAACTGTTTTTT.